This T cell receptor beta chain appears in the sequencing data of a study of T-cell memory formation after mild COVID-19. About the study: TCR clusters mostly belonged to single donors. Study-level points and caveats: For contracting clones, CD4+ ones sat mainly in CM and EM, CD8+ in EMRA. Cross-reactive memory seemingly joined, as some responding clones were found in pre-infection memory.

TCR alpha and TCR beta cDNA libraries with sample barcodes and UMIs came from 5'RACE using constant-segment primers. TCRdb analysed the 5' RACE reads with MiXCR anew, one entry per CDR3 protein. The table lists fewer than 250,000 distinct CDR3 sequences, 27% of them singletons. Deletions cut 3 bases from V and 11 bases from J, with 10 bases between. The CDR3 totals 11 residues. This clonotype has more than one count but fewer than ten. The antigen is undetermined. The genes are TRBV12-3 or TRBV12-4 and TRBJ1-1; tentative D call: TRBD1 (6 bases). Source material: PBMCs or a T cell subset sorted from them (not recorded which). The TCR originated in an adult woman who had mild COVID-19 (a few samples of this study predate the infection). Cell type and time point are not known. Here the CDR3 DNA reads TGTGCCAGCAGTTTTCAGGGGAGCGCTTTCTTT. Residues: CASSFQGSAFF.